Sequencing of this TCR beta chain was carried out in a study of cytomegalovirus exposure and HLA in healthy donors. Primers included in the PCR were 60 Vbeta and 13 Jbeta primers. Profiling relied on immunoSEQ multiplex PCR, and the TCRdb table lists in-frame clones only, not all of them. The repertoire holds roughly 99,000 clones, with about 74% as singletons. The TCR originated in a male donor in good health and CMV-seronegative. What was sequenced was PBMCs.

The CDR3 reads CASSSAGVMNTEAFF. The CDR3 DNA reads TGCGCCAGCAGCTCGGCAGGGGTCATGAACACTGAAGCTTTCTTT. The V and J genes are TRBV5-1 and TRBJ1-1; possibly TRBD1 for D (6 bases). This CDR3 is 15 amino acids long. The germline gives CDR1 SGHRS, CDR2 YFSETQ. The V gene lost 3 bases and the J gene lost 0 bases, with 12 bases spanning the gap.